A selection of T cell receptor beta chains follows, all from one sample in a study of CD8+ T cells in alopecia areata. TCRdb keeps only in-frame clones here, not all; method: immunoSEQ multiplex PCR. There are more than 150,000 clones in the sample; roughly 64% occur only once, and about 12% lies in the top ten. The source material was CD8+ T cells sorted from blood, sampled at week 24, from a patient treated with tofacitinib. Receptor source: a human donor with alopecia areata. The CDR3 runs from the conserved cysteine through the conserved F or W. The D gene is left open where the match is weak. Not every row has a clone size; where given, it reads once, few, many or a size class.

V	D	size	J	CDR3	DNA
TRBV29-1	TRBD1	.	TRBJ2-2	CSVGDRGATGELFF	TGCAGCGTTGGAGACAGGGGGGCTACCGGGGAGCTGTTTTTT
TRBV30	.	.	TRBJ1-4	CAGWGEKLFF	TGTGCCGGCTGGGGGGAAAAACTGTTTTTT
TRBV5-1	.	.	TRBJ2-7	CASSLGPAGVPYEQYF	TGCGCCAGCAGCTTGGGCCCCGCAGGGGTTCCCTACGAGCAGTACTTC
TRBV6-6	TRBD2	.	TRBJ2-7	CASSSGLASEQYF	TGTGCCAGCAGCTCGGGACTAGCGTCCGAGCAGTACTTC
TRBV25-1	.	.	TRBJ1-2	CASSGEGIGYTF	TGTGCCAGCAGCGGGGAGGGAATTGGCTACACCTTC
TRBV30	.	.	TRBJ2-7	CAWSVWGGRGDEQYF	TGTGCCTGGAGTGTATGGGGGGGGCGCGGGGACGAGCAGTACTTC
TRBV2	.	few	TRBJ2-7	CASEASEQYF	TGTGCCAGCGAGGCCTCCGAGCAGTACTTC
TRBV5-1	.	.	TRBJ1-1	CASSLATGANTEAFF	TGCGCCAGCAGCTTGGCCACAGGAGCTAACACTGAAGCTTTCTTT
TRBV7-9	.	.	TRBJ1-2	CASSLVSSNYGYTF	TGTGCCAGCAGCTTAGTGTCCAGCAACTATGGCTACACCTTC
TRBV5-4	.	.	TRBJ2-1	CASSPIRSSYNEQFF	TGTGCCAGCAGCCCCATTAGGAGCTCCTACAATGAGCAGTTCTTC
TRBV6-5	.	few	TRBJ2-3	CASSFDGISLTDTQYF	TGTGCCAGCAGTTTCGACGGGATTTCCCTCACAGATACGCAGTATTTT
TRBV7-2	TRBD1	few	TRBJ1-2	CASSRRDRTNYGYTF	TGTGCCAGCAGCCGCCGGGACAGGACTAACTATGGCTACACCTTC
TRBV4-2	TRBD1	few	TRBJ2-7	CASSQAQGELSYEQYF	TGTGCCAGCAGCCAAGCACAGGGGGAACTCTCCTACGAGCAGTACTTC
TRBV2	.	.	TRBJ1-1	CASRKTQETEAFF	TGTGCCAGCAGAAAAACTCAGGAAACTGAAGCTTTCTTT
TRBV7-8	.	.	TRBJ1-5	CASSLGLGHSNQPQHF	TGTGCCAGCAGCTTAGGTTTGGGGCATAGCAATCAGCCCCAGCATTTT
TRBV2	TRBD1	.	TRBJ2-1	CASRPQDRGEQFF	TGTGCCAGCAGACCCCAGGACAGGGGCGAGCAGTTCTTC
TRBV10-3	.	few	TRBJ2-5	CAISNQQETQYF	TGTGCCATCAGCAACCAACAAGAGACCCAGTACTTC
TRBV27	.	.	TRBJ1-5	CASRMGGIANQPQHF	TGTGCCAGCCGTATGGGGGGTATCGCTAATCAGCCCCAGCATTTT
TRBV23-1	TRBD1	.	TRBJ1-5	CASSQRTGYQPQHF	TGCGCCAGCAGTCAGAGGACAGGGTATCAGCCCCAGCATTTT
TRBV4-1	.	.	TRBJ2-2	CASSRRVGGTGELFF	TGCGCCAGCAGCCGGAGGGTGGGAGGCACCGGGGAGCTGTTTTTT
TRBV5-6	TRBD1	.	TRBJ2-6	CASSLTGGAGANVLTF	TGTGCCAGCAGCTTGACAGGGGGCGCGGGGGCCAACGTCCTGACTTTC
TRBV2	.	.	TRBJ2-7	CASSLRFRGQDSYEQYF	TGTGCCAGCAGCTTACGTTTTCGGGGGCAGGACTCCTACGAGCAGTACTTC
TRBV4-1	.	few	TRBJ2-7	CASSRGADRISYEQYF	TGCGCCAGCAGCCGGGGGGCCGACCGAATCTCCTACGAGCAGTACTTC
TRBV30	.	.	TRBJ1-1	CLGSVLMNTEAFF	TGTCTTGGGTCAGTATTGATGAACACTGAAGCTTTCTTT
TRBV11-1	.	.	TRBJ1-1	CASSLVAENTEAFF	TGTGCCAGCAGCCTTGTCGCAGAAAACACTGAAGCTTTCTTT
TRBV29-1	.	.	TRBJ1-1	CSVDRRGNTEAFF	TGCAGCGTTGACCGGAGGGGTAACACTGAAGCTTTCTTT
TRBV7-2	TRBD2	.	TRBJ2-4	CASSLARLAGEKNIQYF	TGTGCCAGCAGCTTAGCGCGACTAGCGGGGGAGAAAAACATTCAGTACTTC